This T cell receptor beta chain was documented in a study of T-cell reconstitution after alpha-beta-depleted transplantation in children. Preparation of the TCRbeta library was carried out with unique molecular identifiers. TCRdb used MiXCR to reprocess the PCR reads, holding one entry per CDR3 protein. The sample holds roughly 100,000 distinct CDR3 sequences, 7% to 10% seen once. This clonotype was seen at least ten times. This clonotype originated in a human donor who donated a stem cell graft to a child with congenital amegakaryocytic thrombocytopenia. This sample comprised PBMCs from the stem cell graft donor, obtained from the stem cell graft.

The CDR3 DNA follows: TGTGCCACCAGCAGACTCCTCGGAGGGACTAGCGGCACAGATACGCAGTATTTT. Its protein is CATSRLLGGTSGTDTQYF. The V and J genes are TRBV15 and TRBJ2-3; 10 bases are a match to TRBD2. Germline V CDR1 and CDR2: LNHNV, YYDKDF (reference sequence). This CDR3 comprises 18 residues. Trimming took 2 bases from V and 1 from J; bases not matched to a gene: 9.